This TCR beta chain was obtained from a study of T cells in Graves' hyperthyroidism and ophthalmopathy. This clonotype was seen at least ten times. Its target is unknown. Points from the study as a whole: Blood also showed most of the thyroid clonotypes that were expanded above 0.001.

The CDR3 extends over 15 amino acids. Germline CDR1 is SGHRS and CDR2 is YFSETQ. V was clipped by 3 bases and J by 6 bases; unmatched bases: 2. Template material for amplifying TCR beta CDR3 regions consisted of RNA transcripts. The HTBI primer set served for first-round RT-PCR of the TCR CDR3. In TCRdb, the multiplex PCR reads were re-called with MiXCR into one record per CDR3 protein. The table shows around 440,000 distinct CDR3 sequences, with approximately 15% occurring only once. Calling Graves' hyperthyroidism stable meant ophthalmopathy did not progress within 18 months. Exclusions: uncontrolled infection, other autoimmune disease, pregnancy, lactation. In making diagnoses, clinical symptoms, serum thyroxine and TRAb, thyroid ultrasound and orbital computed tomography were all used.

Sequencing was performed on blood. The sequence was obtained from a woman aged 18-29 years with Graves' hyperthyroidism. The chain has TRBV5-1 and TRBJ2-3, with TRBD2 matching over 15 bases. The CDR3 nucleotides are TGCGCCAGCAGCTCCGGGACTAGCGGGAGGGATACGCAGTATTTT. Amino acids: CASSSGTSGRDTQYF.